This TCR beta chain is drawn from a study of T cell therapy after organ transplantation. About this clone: What it binds is unknown.

Germline CDR1 reads SGDLS; CDR2 reads YYNGEE. Trimming removed 0 bases at V and 10 bases at J, with 19 bases between. This CDR3 is built from 15 residues. The time point: 20-29 weeks after completion of therapy. Produced via immunoSEQ multiplex PCR; TCRdb's table is partial and in-frame only. The sample includes approximately 3,900 clones, 69% seen only once; the top ten take approximately 37%. The TCR originated in a human patient who had received a solid organ transplant and had CMV disease. Some of these T cells may belong to the graft donor. The sample in question was CD8+ T cells from blood, obtained after autologous CMV-specific T cell therapy. The chain combines TRBV9 with TRBJ1-2; D might be TRBD1 (6 bases). The CDR3 loop reads CASSVEGGEDGNYTF. CDR3 nucleotide sequence: TGTGCCAGCAGCGTAGAGGGGGGTGAAGACGGAAACTACACCTTC.